These T cell receptor beta chains were read from a single sample in a study of CD8 T cells in Susac syndrome. TCRdb called the immunoSEQ multiplex PCR reads again in MiXCR, with one record for every CDR3 protein. The sample contains about 170,000 distinct CDR3 sequences, about 96% of which appear only once. The sequenced material came from CD4+ T cells from PBMCs. Receptors originate from a human donor with Susac syndrome. CDR3s include the opening cysteine and the closing phenylalanine or tryptophan. The order of the fields is J gene, D gene, clone size, V gene, CDR3 DNA, CDR3 protein. The D gene is left open where the match is weak. Clone size is stated in some rows and not others, as once, few, many or a class when expanded.

TRBJ2-3 | - | - | TRBV6-5 | TGTGCCAGCGCGGGTACAGATACGCAGTATTTT | CASAGTDTQYF
TRBJ2-1 | - | once | TRBV29-1 | TGCAGCGTTGCTCAAACCCCAGGGAATGAGCAGTTCTTC | CSVAQTPGNEQFF
TRBJ2-1 | TRBD2 | - | TRBV28 | TGTGCCAGCAGTCCCAGACTAGCGCAGTTCTTC | CASSPRLAQFF
TRBJ2-2 | TRBD2 | - | TRBV12-3/TRBV12-4 | TGTGCCAGCAGTTGGACGATAGCGGGAGGGGCGAGGAACACCGGGGAGCTGTTTTTT | CASSWTIAGGARNTGELFF
TRBJ1-1 | - | - | TRBV5-1 | TGCGCCAGCAGCTTGGGAGCAGACAACATGAACACTGAAGCTTTCTTT | CASSLGADNMNTEAFF
TRBJ1-6 | - | few | TRBV7-3 | TGTGCCAGCAGCTCCGGGCATTATTCACCCCTCCACTTT | CASSSGHYSPLHF
TRBJ1-5 | TRBD1 | - | TRBV28 | TGTGCCAGCAGGACGACAGGGCTAGGCCAGCCCCAGCATTTT | CASRTTGLGQPQHF
TRBJ2-5 | TRBD2 | - | TRBV5-1 | TGCGCCAGCAGCGTCTGGACTAGCCCGCCCGAGACCCAGTACTTC | CASSVWTSPPETQYF
TRBJ2-3 | TRBD2 | - | TRBV29-1 | TGCAGCGTCGCCCCCGGGACTAGCGGCACAGATACGCAGTATTTT | CSVAPGTSGTDTQYF
TRBJ2-5 | - | once | TRBV30 | TGTGCCTGGACCCCCTCTGCTCAAGAGACCCAGTACTTC | CAWTPSAQETQYF
TRBJ2-5 | - | - | TRBV30 | TGTGCCTGGAGTCACAGGTCAGGGGAGACCCAGTACTTC | CAWSHRSGETQYF
TRBJ2-7 | - | - | TRBV12-3/TRBV12-4 | TGTGCCAGCAGTTTATCAGGGGCCTACGAGCAGTACTTC | CASSLSGAYEQYF
TRBJ2-5 | TRBD2 | - | TRBV20-1 | TGCAGCGGAGGGACCGGGAGGGCCGGGGAGACCCAGTACTTC | CSGGTGRAGETQYF
TRBJ2-5 | - | - | TRBV12-3/TRBV12-4 | TGTGCCAGCAGTGACAGAAAAGAGACCCAGTACTTC | CASSDRKETQYF
TRBJ2-1 | - | once | TRBV5-6 | TGTGCCAGCAGCTTGGGACTACCCAATGAGCAGTTCTTC | CASSLGLPNEQFF
TRBJ2-7 | TRBD2 | - | TRBV7-9 | TGTGCCAGCAGCCCGCTAGCGGGAGTGATGAGGGAGTACTTC | CASSPLAGVMREYF
TRBJ2-1 | TRBD1 | once | TRBV6-2/TRBV6-3 | TGTGCCAGCAGATGGACAGGCTACAATGAGCAGTTCTTC | CASRWTGYNEQFF
TRBJ2-1 | - | - | TRBV4-3 | TGCGCCAGCAGCCTCCATCAGGACAGCGAGACCCACAATGAGCAGTTCTTC | CASSLHQDSETHNEQFF
TRBJ2-5 | - | - | TRBV30 | TGTGCCTGGAATTTAATAGTACAAGAGACCCAGTACTTC | CAWNLIVQETQYF
TRBJ1-1 | - | - | TRBV9 | TGTGCCAGCAGCCCAAGGGGCGCTCTGAACACTGAAGCTTTCTTT | CASSPRGALNTEAFF